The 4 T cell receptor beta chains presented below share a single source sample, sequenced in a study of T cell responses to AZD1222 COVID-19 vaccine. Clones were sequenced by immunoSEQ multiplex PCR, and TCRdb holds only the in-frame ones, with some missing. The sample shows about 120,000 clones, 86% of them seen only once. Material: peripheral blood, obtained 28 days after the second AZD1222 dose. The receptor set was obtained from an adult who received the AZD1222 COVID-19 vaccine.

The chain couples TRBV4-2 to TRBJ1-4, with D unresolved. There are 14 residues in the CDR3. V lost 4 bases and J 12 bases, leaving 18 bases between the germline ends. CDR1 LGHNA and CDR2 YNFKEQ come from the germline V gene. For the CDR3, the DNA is TGTGCCAGCAGCCGAAATTCGGGGAATGAGGAACTGTTTTTT. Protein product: CASSRNSGNEELFF.

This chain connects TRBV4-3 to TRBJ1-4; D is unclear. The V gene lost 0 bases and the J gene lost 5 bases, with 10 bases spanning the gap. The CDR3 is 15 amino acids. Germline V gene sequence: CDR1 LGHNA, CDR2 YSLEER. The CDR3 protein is CASSQELGKNEKLFF. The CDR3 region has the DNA TGCGCCAGCAGCCAAGAATTGGGTAAAAATGAAAAACTGTTTTTT.

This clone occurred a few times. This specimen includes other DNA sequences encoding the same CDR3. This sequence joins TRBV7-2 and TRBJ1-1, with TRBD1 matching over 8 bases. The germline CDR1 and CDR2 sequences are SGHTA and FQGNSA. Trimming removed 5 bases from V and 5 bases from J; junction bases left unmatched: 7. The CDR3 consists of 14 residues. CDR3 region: CASSATGGRTEAFF. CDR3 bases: TGTGCCAGCAGCGCCACAGGGGGTCGGACTGAAGCTTTCTTT.

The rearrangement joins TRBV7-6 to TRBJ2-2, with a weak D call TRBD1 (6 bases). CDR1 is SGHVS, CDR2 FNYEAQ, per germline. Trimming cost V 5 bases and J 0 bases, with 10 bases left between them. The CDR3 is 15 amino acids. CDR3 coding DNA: TGTGCCAGCAGCCTCGGGACATCGAACACCGGGGAGCTGTTTTTT. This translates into CASSLGTSNTGELFF.